This TCR beta chain was observed in a study of regulatory T cells in long-lasting Graves disease. Per the germline V gene, CDR1 is SQVTM and CDR2 is ANQGSEA. The junction had 5 bases not matched to a gene; V was cut back by 6 bases and J by 5 bases. The CDR3 sequence is 13 residues long. Time point of the sample: persistent/refractory GD, antithyroid drugs over 5 years with positive TRAb. From PBMCs, RNA was extracted and then used to make the TCR library. Guidelines of the American Thyroid Association were used to diagnose Graves' disease. The patients were enrolled through endocrinology in Xi'an, China. Study outcomes and limitations: Accuracy might have suffered from few samples. Persistent disease favored TRBV28, TRBJ1-2 and TRBJ2-5.

Through Arm-PCR of CDR3 regions and iRepertoire HTBI primers, TCR beta libraries were built. One entry per CDR3 protein results from TCRdb running MiXCR on the multiplex PCR reads. The repertoire includes a few hundred thousand distinct CDR3 sequences, around a fifth of them detected once, and around 7% sits in the top ten. A word on this clonotype: What it binds is not known.

The chain recombines TRBV29-1 with TRBJ2-2, with TRBD1 matching 8 bases. The receptor was derived from a female donor with Graves disease. This specimen was peripheral blood mononuclear cells (PBMCs), taken when the disease was refractory, from a patient treated with antithyroid drugs. CDR3 nucleotides: TGCAGCGTAGATACAGGGGGAACCGGGGAGCTGTTTTTT. Encoded protein: CSVDTGGTGELFF.